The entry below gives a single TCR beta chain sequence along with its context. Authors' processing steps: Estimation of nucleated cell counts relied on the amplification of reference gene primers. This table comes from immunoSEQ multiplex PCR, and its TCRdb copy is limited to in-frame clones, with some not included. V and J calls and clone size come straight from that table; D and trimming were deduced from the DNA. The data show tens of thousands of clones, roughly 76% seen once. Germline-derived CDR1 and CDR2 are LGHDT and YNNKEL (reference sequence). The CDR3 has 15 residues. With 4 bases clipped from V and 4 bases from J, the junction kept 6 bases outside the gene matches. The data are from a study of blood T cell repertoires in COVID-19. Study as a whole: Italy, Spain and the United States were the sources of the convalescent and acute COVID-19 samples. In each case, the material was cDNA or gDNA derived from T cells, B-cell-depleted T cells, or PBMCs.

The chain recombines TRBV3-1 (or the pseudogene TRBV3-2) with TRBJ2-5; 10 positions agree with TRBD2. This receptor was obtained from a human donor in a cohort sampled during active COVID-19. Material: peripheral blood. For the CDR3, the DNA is TGTGCCAGCAGCCCCAGCGGGGGGGCATCAGAGACCCAGTACTTC. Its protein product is CASSPSGGASETQYF.